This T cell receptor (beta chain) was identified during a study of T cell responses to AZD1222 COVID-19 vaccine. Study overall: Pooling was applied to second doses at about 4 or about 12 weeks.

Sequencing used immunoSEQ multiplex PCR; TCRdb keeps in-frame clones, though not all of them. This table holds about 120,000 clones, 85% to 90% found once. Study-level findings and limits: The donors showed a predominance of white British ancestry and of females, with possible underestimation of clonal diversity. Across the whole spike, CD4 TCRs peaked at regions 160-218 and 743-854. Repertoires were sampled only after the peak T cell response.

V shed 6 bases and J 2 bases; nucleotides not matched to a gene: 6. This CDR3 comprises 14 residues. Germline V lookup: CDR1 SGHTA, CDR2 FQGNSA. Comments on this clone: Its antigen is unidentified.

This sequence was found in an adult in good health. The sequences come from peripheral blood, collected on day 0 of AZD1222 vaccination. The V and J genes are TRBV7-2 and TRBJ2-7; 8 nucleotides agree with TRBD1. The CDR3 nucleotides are TGTGCCAGCAGTTTGGGGACAGGAGCCTACGAGCAGTACTTC. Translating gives CASSLGTGAYEQYF. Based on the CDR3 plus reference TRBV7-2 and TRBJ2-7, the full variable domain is GAGVSQSPSNKVTEKGKDVELRCDPISGHTALYWYRQSLGQGLEFLIYFQGNSAPDKSGLPSDRFSAERTGGSVSTLTIQRTQQEDSAVYLCASSLGTGAYEQYFGPGTRLTVT.